Here is one TCR beta chain with its context. Its target is unknown. The final CDR3 position lacks the conserved phenylalanine or tryptophan, pointing to a likely read error. These data originate in a study of regulatory T cells in long-lasting Graves disease. iRepertoire HTBI primers and Arm-PCR of CDR3 regions built TCR beta libraries. Using its own MiXCR run on the multiplex PCR reads, TCRdb lists one record per CDR3 protein. The sample yields under 450,000 distinct CDR3 sequences, over 9.5% seen once. Time point noted: newly diagnosed GD, antithyroid drugs for less than 3 months. The authors made the TCR library using RNA they extracted from PBMCs. Guidelines of the American Thyroid Association were used to diagnose Graves' disease. V shed 6 bases, J shed 4 bases, and the junction held 5 bases outside the gene matches. The CDR3 spans 14 residues. Germline values: CDR1 SNHLY, CDR2 FYNNEI. Findings and caveats of the study: Patients whose Graves' disease persisted exhibited lower TCR diversity than those newly diagnosed. Persistent disease favored TRBV28, TRBJ1-2 and TRBJ2-5.

A further study also used this sample, focusing on T cells in Graves' hyperthyroidism and ophthalmopathy.

This sequence was found in a woman in her late teens or twenties with Graves disease. Sequences were derived from peripheral blood mononuclear cells (PBMCs), sampled at new diagnosis, from a patient treated with antithyroid drugs. The chain has TRBV2 and TRBJ2-7; TRBD1 aligns across 11 bases. The CDR3 bases are TGTGCCAGCAGGGGGACAGGGGGAAGGTACGAGCAGTACCTC. Its protein is CASRGTGGRYEQYL.